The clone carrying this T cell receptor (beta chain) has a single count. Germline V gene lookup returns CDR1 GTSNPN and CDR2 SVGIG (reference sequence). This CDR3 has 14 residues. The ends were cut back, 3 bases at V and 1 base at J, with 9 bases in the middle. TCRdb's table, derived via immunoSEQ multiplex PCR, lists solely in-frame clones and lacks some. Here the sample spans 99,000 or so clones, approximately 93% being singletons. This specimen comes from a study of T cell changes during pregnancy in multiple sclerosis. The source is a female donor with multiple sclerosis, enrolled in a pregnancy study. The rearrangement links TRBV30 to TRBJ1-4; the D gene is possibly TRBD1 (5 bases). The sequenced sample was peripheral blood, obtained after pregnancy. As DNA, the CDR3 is TGTGCCTGGAGAATGGGGGGAACTAATGAAAAACTGTTTTTT. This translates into CAWRMGGTNEKLFF.